This TCR beta chain stems from a study of blood T cell repertoires in COVID-19. The CDR3 is 13 amino acids. The germline V gene has CDR1 GTSNPN and CDR2 SVGIG (reference sequence). Trimming removed 0 bases at V and 6 bases at J, with 11 bases between. TCRdb keeps only in-frame clones here, not all; method: immunoSEQ multiplex PCR. The sample includes around 350,000 clones, around 86% of them seen just once. The sample comprised peripheral blood. The receptor comes from a human donor in a cohort sampled during active COVID-19. This sequence joins TRBV30 and TRBJ1-2; no clear D. The chain's CDR3 is CAWSVQWQDGYTF. CDR3 sequence (DNA): TGTGCCTGGAGTGTACAGTGGCAGGATGGCTACACCTTC.